Described below is a single T cell receptor beta chain sequence and its context. This clonotype was detected many times. Its antigen is still unknown. Per-base quality was not reported, and no clone a single base away is much larger than it. The data derive from a study of CD8+CD57+ T cells in acquired aplastic anemia (dated by TCRdb to the late 2010s). In the study overall: DNA extracted from sorted CD4+ and CD8+ cells had a mean of around 3 ug, with a range of about 0.19 to 30 ug. CD8+CD57+ expansion was defined as frequency above the mean frequency observed in healthy subjects. Broad study findings and their caveats: Roughly 30 CD8+ CDR3 sequences were shared between patients and controls but appeared highly expressed in patients and within their immunodominant clones. Patients and healthy controls showed no significant difference in CD8+ Simpson's diversity (P=0.060).

Patients chosen for sequencing had shown expansion of CD8+CD57+ cells by flow cytometry. All patients had severe acquired aplastic anemia diagnosed by International Study of Aplastic Anemia and Agranulocytosis and Camitta criteria. No patient had received any therapy when blood was sampled. In the study, sorted CD4+ and CD8+ blood T cells from patients with severe aplastic anemia and from healthy subjects underwent deep sequencing of TCR repertoires. Patients were enrolled under clinicaltrials.gov protocols 00001620, 01623167, 00001397, 00071045, 00081523 and 00961064 in the USA. Ficoll-Paque density gradient centrifugation was used to isolate peripheral blood mononuclear cells. CD4+ and CD8+ T cells were sorted by FACS or magnetic beads before DNA extraction. TCR beta VDJ combination and CDR3 sequence profiling used genomic DNA as the template. An Illumina HiSeq 2000 was the platform used for TCR repertoire sequencing. The authors processed their data as follows. TRBV/TRBJ rearrangement plots, CDR3 size and DJ length profiles, and Simpson's diversity index were used to evaluate the repertoires. The most abundant DNA sequence in the deep sequencing data was taken as the immunodominant clone. CDR3 amino acid sequences were screened for sharing across subjects and were compared with published repertoires and the VDJdb database. TCRdb reanalyzed the raw reads on its own, using fastp at Q25 for trimming and MiXCR for clone calling, and kept in-frame beta chains. Entries are consolidated by CDR3 protein sequence, retaining the most common genes and DNA. The V and J calls here are based on TCRdb, not the publication. The sample table records about 180,000 distinct CDR3 sequences; 55% to 65% of these occur just once. About 44% of the sample is in the top ten clones.

CDR1 SGHDT and CDR2 YYEEEE are derived from the germline V gene. The CDR3 runs 14 amino acids, cysteine and phenylalanine included. Only the CDR3 DNA is retained, 42 bases long and in frame from the first base. V is clipped by 0 bases and J by 6 bases, and the sequence between their germline boundaries is 13 bases long. Sequencing input: sorted CD4+, CD8+, or CD8+CD57+ T cells (not recorded which) from PBMCs. This TCR derives from a human donor with aplastic anemia. Rearrangement joined TRBV5-6 to TRBJ2-7; possibly the D gene is TRBD2, per 5 matching bases. The bases read TGTGCCAGCAGCTTGGTCCTAGCCGTTGGCGAGCAGTACTTC. It is translated as CASSLVLAVGEQYF.